The clone carrying this TCR beta chain was detected a few times. The antigen is not known. cDNA synthesis used the whole RNA isolate, giving expressed TCRB sequences. Sequencing used immunoSEQ multiplex PCR; TCRdb keeps in-frame clones, though not all of them. The table has more than 100,000 clones, roughly 10% seen once. The CDR3 has 14 residues. Germline CDR1 is SGHRS and CDR2 is YFSETQ. Trimming stripped 0 bases from V and 0 bases from J, with 6 bases between. This entry is derived from a study of beta chain features in type 1 diabetes. Study-level points and caveats: Compared with healthy donors, patients appeared to share more similar naive, central memory and regulatory TCRB repertoires. Moderately but significantly shorter TCRB CDR3s were found in Type 1 diabetes patients in all four CD4+ subsets.

The specimen was central memory CD4+ T cells from blood. The rearrangement links TRBV5-1 to TRBJ1-2, with D unclear. This TCR was sampled from a man aged 25 to 40 with type 1 diabetes. The CDR3 spells CASSLDSANYGYTF. As DNA, the CDR3 is TGCGCCAGCAGCTTGGACAGTGCTAACTATGGCTACACCTTC.